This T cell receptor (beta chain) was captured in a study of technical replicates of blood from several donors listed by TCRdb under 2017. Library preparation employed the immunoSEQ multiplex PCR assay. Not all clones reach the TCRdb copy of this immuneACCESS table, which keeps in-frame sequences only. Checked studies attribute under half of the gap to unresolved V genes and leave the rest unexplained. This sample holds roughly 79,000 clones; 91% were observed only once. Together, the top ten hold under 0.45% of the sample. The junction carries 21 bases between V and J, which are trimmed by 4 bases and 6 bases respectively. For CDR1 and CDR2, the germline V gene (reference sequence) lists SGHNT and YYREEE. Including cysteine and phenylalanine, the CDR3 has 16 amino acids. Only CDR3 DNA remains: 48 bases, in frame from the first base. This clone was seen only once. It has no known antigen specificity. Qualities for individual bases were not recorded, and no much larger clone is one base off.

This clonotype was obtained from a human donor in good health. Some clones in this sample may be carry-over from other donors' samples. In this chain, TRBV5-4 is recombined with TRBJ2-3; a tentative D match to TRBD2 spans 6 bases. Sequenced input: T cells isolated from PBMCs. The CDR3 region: CASSPMGREVFDTQYF. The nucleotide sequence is TGTGCCAGCAGCCCCATGGGGCGGGAAGTCTTTGATACGCAGTATTTT.